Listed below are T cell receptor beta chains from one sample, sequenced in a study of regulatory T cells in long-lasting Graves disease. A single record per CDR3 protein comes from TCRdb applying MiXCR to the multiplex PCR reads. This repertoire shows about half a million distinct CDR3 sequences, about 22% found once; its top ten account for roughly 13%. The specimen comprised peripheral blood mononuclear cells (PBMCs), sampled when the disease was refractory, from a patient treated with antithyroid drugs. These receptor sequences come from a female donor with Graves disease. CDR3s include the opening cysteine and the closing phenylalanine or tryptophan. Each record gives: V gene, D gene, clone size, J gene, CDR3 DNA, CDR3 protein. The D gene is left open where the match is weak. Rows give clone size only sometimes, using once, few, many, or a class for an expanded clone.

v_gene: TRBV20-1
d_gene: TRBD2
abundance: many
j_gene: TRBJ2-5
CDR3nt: TGCAGTGCGACGAGAGGACTAGCGGGAGGGACCCTCCTTTGGCAAGAGACCCAGTACTTC
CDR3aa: CSATRGLAGGTLLWQETQYF

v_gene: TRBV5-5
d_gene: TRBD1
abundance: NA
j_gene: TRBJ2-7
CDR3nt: TGTGCCAGCAGCTCCGGGACAGTCGAGCAGTACTTC
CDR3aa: CASSSGTVEQYF

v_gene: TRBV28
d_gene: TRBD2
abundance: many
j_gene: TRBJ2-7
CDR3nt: TGTGCCAGCAGTTTGCGACTAGCGGGAAAGAATGACGAGCAGTACTTC
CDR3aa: CASSLRLAGKNDEQYF

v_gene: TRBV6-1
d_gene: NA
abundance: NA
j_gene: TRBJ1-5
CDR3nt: TGTGCCGGCAAGCAGGGCGAGCTCCCCCATAGCAATCAGCCCCAGCATTTT
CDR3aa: CAGKQGELPHSNQPQHF

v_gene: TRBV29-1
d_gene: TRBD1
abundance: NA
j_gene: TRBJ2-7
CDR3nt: TGCAGCGTCAACCGGGACAGGGGGGGAGAGCAGTACTTC
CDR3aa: CSVNRDRGGEQYF

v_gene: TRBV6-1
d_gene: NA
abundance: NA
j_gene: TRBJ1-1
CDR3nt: TGTGCCACGAGAGAACCGAACACTGAAGCTTTCTTT
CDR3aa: CATREPNTEAFF

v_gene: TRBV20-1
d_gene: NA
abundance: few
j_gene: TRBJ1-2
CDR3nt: TGCAGTGCCGGCCTTACTCAGAACTATGGCTACACCTTC
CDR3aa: CSAGLTQNYGYTF

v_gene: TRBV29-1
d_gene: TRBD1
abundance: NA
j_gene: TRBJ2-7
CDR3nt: TGCAGCGTTGATCTTTCGGGACAGGGGCGCGAGCAGTACTTC
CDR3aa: CSVDLSGQGREQYF

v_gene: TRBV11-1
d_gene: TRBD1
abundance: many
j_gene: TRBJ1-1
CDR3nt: TGTGCCAGCAGCCCTCGGACAGGGTACACTGAAGCTTTCTTT
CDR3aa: CASSPRTGYTEAFF

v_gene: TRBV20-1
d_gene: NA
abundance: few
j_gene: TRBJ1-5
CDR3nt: TGCAGTGCTCAAGAAGTACAGGCCGGTAGGCAGCCCCAGCATTTT
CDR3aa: CSAQEVQAGRQPQHF

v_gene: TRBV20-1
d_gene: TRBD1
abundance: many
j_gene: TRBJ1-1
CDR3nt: TGCAGTGCTAGAGTGACAGGGAGGGACACTGAAGCTTTCTTT
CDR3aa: CSARVTGRDTEAFF

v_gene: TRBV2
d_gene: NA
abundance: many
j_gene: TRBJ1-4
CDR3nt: TGTGCCAGCAGTGAAGAGGGAGCCCGAGGGGAAAAACTGTTTTTT
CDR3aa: CASSEEGARGEKLFF

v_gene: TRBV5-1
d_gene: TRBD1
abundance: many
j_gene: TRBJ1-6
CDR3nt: TGCGCCAGCCGACCAACAGGGGATTCACCCCTCCACTTT
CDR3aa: CASRPTGDSPLHF

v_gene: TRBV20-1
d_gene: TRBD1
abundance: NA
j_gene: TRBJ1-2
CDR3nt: TGCAGTGCACTGACAGGGGTGGCCAACTATGGCTACACCTTC
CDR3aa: CSALTGVANYGYTF

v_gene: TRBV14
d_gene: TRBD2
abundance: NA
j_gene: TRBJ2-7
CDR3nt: TGTGCCAGCAGCCAAGTGGGACTAACCTACGAGCAGTACTTC
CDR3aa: CASSQVGLTYEQYF

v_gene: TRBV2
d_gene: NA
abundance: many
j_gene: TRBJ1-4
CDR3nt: TGTGCCAGCAGTGAAGCGCGAGGGGGTCGCGGTGAAAAACTGTTTTTT
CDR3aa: CASSEARGGRGEKLFF

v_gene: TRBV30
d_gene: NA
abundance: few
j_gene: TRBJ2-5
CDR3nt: TGTGCCTGGAGTGTAGTTCTTGGGGGAGGAGAGACCCAGTACTTC
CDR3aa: CAWSVVLGGGETQYF

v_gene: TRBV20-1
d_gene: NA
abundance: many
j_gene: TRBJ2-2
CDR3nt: TGCAGTGCGGAGAGGACCGGGGAGCTGTTTTTT
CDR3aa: CSAERTGELFF

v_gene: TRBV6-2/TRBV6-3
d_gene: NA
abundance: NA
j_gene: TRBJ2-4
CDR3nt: TGTGCCAGCAGGGTGGGAGATGGCAAAAACATTCAGTACTTC
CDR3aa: CASRVGDGKNIQYF

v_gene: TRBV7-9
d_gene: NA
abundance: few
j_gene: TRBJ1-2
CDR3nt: TGTGCCAGCAGCTTAACAGGGCGGTATGGCTACACCTTC
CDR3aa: CASSLTGRYGYTF

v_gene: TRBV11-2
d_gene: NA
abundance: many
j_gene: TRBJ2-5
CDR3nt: TGTGCCAGCAGCTTGTCCCCGCTGGCAGGGGCCTCTATGGCCCAGTACTTC
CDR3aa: CASSLSPLAGASMAQYF

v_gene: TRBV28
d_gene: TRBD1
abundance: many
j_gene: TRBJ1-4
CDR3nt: TGTGCCAGCAGCACGCCCGTATACAGGGACAGAAATGAAAAACTGTTTTTT
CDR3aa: CASSTPVYRDRNEKLFF

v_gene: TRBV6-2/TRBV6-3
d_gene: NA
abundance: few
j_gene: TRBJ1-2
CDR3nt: TGTGCCAGCAGTGAAAGAACAGCTAACTATGGCTACACCTTC
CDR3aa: CASSERTANYGYTF

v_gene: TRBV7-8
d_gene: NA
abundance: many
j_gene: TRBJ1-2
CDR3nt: TGTGCCAGCAGCTTGCGGACGGAAGGGAACTATGGCTACACCTTC
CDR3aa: CASSLRTEGNYGYTF

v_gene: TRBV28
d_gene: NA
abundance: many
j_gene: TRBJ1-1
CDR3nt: TGTGCCAGCAGCTGGCCGGGCGGGGCTTTCTTT
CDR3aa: CASSWPGGAFF

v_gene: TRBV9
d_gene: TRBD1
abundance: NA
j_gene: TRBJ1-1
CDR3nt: TGTGCCAGCAGCGTAGCTCTCCAGGGGGCGGCGGCTTTCTTT
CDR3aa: CASSVALQGAAAFF

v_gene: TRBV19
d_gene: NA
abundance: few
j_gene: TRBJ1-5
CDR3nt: TGTGCCAGTAGTACCCAGATTCTATATACTCAGCCCCAGCATTTT
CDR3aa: CASSTQILYTQPQHF

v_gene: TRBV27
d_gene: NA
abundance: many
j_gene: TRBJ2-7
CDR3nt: TGTGCCAGCCAAGAACGGAGGGACGGAGACGAGCAGTACTTC
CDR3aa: CASQERRDGDEQYF

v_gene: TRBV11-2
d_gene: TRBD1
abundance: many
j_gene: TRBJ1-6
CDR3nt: TGTGCCAGCAGCTCCGAGACAGGGATTAATTCACCCCTCCACTTT
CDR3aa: CASSSETGINSPLHF

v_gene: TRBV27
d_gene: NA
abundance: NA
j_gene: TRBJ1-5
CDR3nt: TGTGCCAGCAGTTTGGGGCAGGGATATAATCAGCCCCAGCATTTT
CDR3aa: CASSLGQGYNQPQHF

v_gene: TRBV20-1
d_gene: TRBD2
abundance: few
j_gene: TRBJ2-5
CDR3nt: TGCAGTGCTATCGGAATAGCGGGAGCCTACAGGGAGACCCAGTACTTC
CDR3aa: CSAIGIAGAYRETQYF

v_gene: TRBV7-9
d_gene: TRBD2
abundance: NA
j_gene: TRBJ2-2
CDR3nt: TGTGCCAGCAGCTTAAGCGGGAGGAGTCCCGGGGAGCTGTTTTTT
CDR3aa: CASSLSGRSPGELFF

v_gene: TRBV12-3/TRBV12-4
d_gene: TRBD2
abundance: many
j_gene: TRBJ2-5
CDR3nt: TGTGCCAGCAGCCGGACTAGCGGGAGCCAGATAGAGGATCAAGAGACCCAGTACTTC
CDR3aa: CASSRTSGSQIEDQETQYF

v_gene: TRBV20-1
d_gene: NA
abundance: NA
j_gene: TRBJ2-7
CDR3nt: TGCAGTGCTAGAGCCATGGCGGGGGCGGGCTACGAGCAGTACTTC
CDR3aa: CSARAMAGAGYEQYF

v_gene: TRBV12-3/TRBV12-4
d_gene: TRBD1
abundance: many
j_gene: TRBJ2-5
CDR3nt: TGTGCCAGCAGTGGCCGACAGGGGGATGGCGAGACCCAGTACTTC
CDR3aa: CASSGRQGDGETQYF

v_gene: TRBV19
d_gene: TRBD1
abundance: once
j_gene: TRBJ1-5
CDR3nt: TGTGCCAGTAGATCAGGGGGCGAGCCCCAGCATTTT
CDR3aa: CASRSGGEPQHF

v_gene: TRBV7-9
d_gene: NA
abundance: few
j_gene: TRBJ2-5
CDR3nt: TGTGCCAGCAGCAGGTGGTCCGGGGGCGACCCACGAGAGACCCAGTACTTC
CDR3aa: CASSRWSGGDPRETQYF

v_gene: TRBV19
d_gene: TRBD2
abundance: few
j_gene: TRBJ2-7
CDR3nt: TGTGCCAGTAGTATGACTACCGGGACTAGCGGGAGCTACGAGCAGTACTTC
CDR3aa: CASSMTTGTSGSYEQYF

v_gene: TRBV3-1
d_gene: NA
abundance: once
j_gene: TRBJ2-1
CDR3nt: TGTGCCAGCAGCCAAGTCTTAAACGACAATGAGCAGTTCTTC
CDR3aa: CASSQVLNDNEQFF

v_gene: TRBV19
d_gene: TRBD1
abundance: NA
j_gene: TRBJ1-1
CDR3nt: TGTGCCAGTAGCCCGAGCCGGGACAGGACCACTGAAGCTTTCTTT
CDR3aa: CASSPSRDRTTEAFF

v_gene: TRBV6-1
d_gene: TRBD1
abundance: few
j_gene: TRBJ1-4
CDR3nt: TGTGCCAGCAACTTTAGGGGGCCGGGGGAAAAACTGTTTTTT
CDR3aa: CASNFRGPGEKLFF

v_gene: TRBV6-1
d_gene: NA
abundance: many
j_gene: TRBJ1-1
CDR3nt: TGTGCCAGCACCACCCTCCGGACGGGTACTGAAGCTTTCTTT
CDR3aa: CASTTLRTGTEAFF

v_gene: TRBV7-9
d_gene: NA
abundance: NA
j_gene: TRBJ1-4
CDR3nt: TGTGCCAGCACCAGACCTGCCGGGCCTGGGGCTAATGAAAAACTGTTTTTT
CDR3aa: CASTRPAGPGANEKLFF

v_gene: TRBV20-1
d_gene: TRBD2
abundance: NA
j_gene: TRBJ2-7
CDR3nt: TGCAGTGCCCGCGGGGGAACCTACGAGCAGTACTTC
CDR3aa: CSARGGTYEQYF

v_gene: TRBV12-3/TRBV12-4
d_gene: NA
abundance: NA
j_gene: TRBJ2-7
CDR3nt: TGTGCCAGCAGTTTCGAAGTGGAGCAGTACTTC
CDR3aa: CASSFEVEQYF

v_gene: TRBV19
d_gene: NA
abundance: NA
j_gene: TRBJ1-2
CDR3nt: TGTGCCAGTAGTTCGGACACCCTTGGCTATGGCTACACCTTC
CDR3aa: CASSSDTLGYGYTF

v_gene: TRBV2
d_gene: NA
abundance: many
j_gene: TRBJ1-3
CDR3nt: TGTGCCAGCAGTGAACTGGGGGCGGCTGGAAACACCATATATTTT
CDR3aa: CASSELGAAGNTIYF

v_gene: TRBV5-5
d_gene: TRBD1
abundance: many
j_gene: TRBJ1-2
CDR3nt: TGTGCCAGCAGCTTGGAAGGGGGCGCTGACTATGGCTACACCTTC
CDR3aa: CASSLEGGADYGYTF